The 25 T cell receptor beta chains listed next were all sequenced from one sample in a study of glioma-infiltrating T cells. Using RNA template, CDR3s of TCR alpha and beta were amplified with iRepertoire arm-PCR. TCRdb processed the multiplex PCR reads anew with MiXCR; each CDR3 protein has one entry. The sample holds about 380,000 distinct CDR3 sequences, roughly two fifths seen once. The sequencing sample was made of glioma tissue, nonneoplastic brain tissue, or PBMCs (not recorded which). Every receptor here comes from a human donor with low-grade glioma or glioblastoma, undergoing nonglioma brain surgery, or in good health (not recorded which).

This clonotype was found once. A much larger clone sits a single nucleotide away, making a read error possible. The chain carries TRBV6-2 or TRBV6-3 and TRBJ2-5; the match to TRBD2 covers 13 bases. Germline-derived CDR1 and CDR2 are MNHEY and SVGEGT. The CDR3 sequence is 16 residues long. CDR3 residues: CASSYLGLAGRETQCF. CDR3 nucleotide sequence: TGTGCCAGCAGTTACCTGGGACTAGCGGGACGAGAGACCCAGTGCTTC.

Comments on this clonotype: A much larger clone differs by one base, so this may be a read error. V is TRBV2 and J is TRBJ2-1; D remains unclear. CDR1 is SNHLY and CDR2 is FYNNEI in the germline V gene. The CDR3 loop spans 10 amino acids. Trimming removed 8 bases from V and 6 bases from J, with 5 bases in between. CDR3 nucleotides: TGTGCCAGCGGGTGCAATGAGCAGTTCTTC. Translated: CASGCNEQFF.

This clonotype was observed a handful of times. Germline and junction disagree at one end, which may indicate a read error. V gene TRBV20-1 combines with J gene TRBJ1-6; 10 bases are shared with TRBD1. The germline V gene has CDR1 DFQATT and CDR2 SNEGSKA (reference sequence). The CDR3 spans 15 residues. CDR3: CSARDRGLWNSPLHF. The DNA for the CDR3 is TGCAGTGCTCGAGACAGGGGGCTATGGAATTCACCCCTCCACTTT.

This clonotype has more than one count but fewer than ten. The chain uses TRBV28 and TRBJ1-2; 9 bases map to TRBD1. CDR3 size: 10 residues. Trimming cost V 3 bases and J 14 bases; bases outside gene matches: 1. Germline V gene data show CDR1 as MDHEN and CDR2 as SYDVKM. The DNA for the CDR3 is TGTGCCAGCAGTTTGGGACAGGGTACCTTC. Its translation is CASSLGQGTF.

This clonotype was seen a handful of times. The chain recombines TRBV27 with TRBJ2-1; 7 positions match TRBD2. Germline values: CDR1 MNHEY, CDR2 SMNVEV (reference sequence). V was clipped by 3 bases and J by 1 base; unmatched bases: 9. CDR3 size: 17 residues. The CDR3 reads CASSFGLAAVSYNEQFF. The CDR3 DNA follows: TGTGCCAGCAGTTTCGGGCTAGCGGCCGTTTCCTACAATGAGCAGTTCTTC.

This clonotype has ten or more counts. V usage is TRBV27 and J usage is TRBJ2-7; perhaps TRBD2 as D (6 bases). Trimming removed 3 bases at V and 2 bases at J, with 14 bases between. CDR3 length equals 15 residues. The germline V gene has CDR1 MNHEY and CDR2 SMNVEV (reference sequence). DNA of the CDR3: TGTGCCAGCAGTTTCGGGGGACTCCGAACCTACGAGCAGTACTTC. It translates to CASSFGGLRTYEQYF.

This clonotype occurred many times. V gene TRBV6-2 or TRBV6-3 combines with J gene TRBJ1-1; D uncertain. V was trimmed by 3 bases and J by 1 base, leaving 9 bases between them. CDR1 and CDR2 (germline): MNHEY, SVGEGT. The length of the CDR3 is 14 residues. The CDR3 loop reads CASSYWTGNTEAFF. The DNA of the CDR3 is TGTGCCAGCAGTTATTGGACGGGGAACACTGAAGCTTTCTTT.

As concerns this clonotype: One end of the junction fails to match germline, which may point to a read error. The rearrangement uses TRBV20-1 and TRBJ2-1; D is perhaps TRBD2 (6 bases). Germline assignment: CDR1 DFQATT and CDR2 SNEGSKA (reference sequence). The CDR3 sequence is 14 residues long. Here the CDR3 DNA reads TGCAGTGCCCCTCGGGGGTCCTCCTACAATGAGCAGCTCTTC. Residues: CSAPRGSSYNEQLF.

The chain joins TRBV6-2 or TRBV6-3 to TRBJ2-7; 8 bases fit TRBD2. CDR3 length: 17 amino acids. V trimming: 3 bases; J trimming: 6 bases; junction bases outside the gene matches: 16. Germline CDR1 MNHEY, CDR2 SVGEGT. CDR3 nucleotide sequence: TGTGCCAGCAGTTATACTAAGCGGGAGTTGCATTGGCGCGAGCAGTACTTC. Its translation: CASSYTKRELHWREQYF.

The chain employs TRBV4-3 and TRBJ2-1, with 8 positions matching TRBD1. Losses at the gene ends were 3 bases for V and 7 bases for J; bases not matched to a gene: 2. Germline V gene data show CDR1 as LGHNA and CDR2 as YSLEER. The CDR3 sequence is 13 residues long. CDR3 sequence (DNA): TGCGCCAGCAGCCATAGACAGGGGAATGAGCAGTTCTTC. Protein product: CASSHRQGNEQFF.

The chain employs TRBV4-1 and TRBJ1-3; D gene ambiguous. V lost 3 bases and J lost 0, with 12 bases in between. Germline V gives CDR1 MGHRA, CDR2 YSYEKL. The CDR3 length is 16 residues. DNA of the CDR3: TGCGCCAGCAGCCAGTCCCAGGATAGCTCTGGAAACACCATATATTTT. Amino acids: CASSQSQDSSGNTIYF.

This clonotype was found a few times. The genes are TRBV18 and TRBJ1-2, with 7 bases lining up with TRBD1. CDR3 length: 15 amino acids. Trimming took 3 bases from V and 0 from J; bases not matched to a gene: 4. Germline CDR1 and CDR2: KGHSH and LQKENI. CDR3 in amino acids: CASSPLGTANYGYTF. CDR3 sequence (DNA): TGTGCCAGCTCACCCCTTGGGACAGCTAACTATGGCTACACCTTC.

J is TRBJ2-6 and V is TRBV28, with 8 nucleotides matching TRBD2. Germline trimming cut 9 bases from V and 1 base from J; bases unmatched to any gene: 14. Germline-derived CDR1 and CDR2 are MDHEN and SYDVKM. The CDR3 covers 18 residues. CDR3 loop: CARTTRGGGSSGANVLTF. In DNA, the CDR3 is TGTGCCAGGACCACCCGGGGGGGGGGTTCTTCTGGGGCCAACGTCCTGACTTTC.

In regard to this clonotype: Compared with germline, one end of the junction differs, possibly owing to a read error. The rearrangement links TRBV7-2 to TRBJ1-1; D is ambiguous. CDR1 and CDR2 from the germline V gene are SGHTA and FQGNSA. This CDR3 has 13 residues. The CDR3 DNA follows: TGTGCCAGCAGTATGAGAATGAACACTGAAGCTCTCTTT. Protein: CASSMRMNTEALF.

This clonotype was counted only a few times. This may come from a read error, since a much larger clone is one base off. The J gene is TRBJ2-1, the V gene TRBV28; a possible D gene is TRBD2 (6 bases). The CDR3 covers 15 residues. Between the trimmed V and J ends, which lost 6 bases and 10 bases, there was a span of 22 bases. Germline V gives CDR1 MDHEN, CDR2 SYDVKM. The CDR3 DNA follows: TGTGCCAGCAGGCCCTTTCCGGGACTGGTCTACGAGCAGTTCTTC. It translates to CASRPFPGLVYEQFF.

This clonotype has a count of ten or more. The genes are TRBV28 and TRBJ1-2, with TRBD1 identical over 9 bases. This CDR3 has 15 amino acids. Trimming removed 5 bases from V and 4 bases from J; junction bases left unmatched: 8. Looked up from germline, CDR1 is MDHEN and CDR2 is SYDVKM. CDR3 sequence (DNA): TGTGCCAGCAGTCCGCCGACAGGGGGATTCTATGGCTACACCTTC. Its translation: CASSPPTGGFYGYTF.

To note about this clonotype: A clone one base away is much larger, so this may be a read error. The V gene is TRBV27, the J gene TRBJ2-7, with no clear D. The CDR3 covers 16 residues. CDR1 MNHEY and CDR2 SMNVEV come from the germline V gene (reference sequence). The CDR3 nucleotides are TGTGCCAGCAGTTTATTAGGCATGGGTTACGCCTACGAGAAGTACTTC. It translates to CASSLLGMGYAYEKYF.

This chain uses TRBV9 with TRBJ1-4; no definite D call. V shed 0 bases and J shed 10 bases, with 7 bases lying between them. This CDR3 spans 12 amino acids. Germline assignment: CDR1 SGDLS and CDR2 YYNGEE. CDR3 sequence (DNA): TGTGCCAGCAGCGTAGGCGGCGGAAAACTGTTTTTT. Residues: CASSVGGGKLFF. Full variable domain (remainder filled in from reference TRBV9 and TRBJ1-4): DSGVTQTPKHLITATGQRVTLRCSPRSGDLSVYWYQQSLDQGLQFLIQYYNGEERAKGNILERFSAQQFPDLHSELNLSSLELGDSALYFCASSVGGGKLFFGSGTQLSVL.

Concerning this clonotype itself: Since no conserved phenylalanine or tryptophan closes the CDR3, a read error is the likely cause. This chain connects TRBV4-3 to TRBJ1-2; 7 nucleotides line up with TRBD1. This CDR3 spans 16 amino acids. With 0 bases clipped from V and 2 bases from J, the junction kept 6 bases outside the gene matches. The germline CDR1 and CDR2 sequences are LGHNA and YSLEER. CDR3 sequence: CASSQDLGTANYGYTL. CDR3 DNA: TGCGCCAGCAGCCAAGATCTCGGGACAGCGAACTATGGCTACACCCTC.

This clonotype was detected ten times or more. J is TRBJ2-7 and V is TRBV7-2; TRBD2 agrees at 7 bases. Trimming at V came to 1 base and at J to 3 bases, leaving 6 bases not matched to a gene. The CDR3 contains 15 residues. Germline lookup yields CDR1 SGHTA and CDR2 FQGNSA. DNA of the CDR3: TGTGCCAGCAGCTTAGGGGGTAGCGGGTTCTACGAGCAGTACTTC. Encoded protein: CASSLGGSGFYEQYF.

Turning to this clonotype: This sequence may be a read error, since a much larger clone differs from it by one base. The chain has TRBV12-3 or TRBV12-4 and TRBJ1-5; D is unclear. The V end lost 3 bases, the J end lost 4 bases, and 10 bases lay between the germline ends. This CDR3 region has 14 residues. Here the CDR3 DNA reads TGTGCCAGCAGTTTGAGGTGGCTTAATCAGCCCCAGCATTTT. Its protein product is CASSLRWLNQPQHF.

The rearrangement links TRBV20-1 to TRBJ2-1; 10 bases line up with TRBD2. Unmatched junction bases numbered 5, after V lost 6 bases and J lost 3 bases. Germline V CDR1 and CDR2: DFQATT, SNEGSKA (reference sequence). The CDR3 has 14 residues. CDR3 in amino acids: CSASGTSVYNEQFF. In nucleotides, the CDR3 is TGCAGTGCGTCCGGGACTAGCGTCTACAATGAGCAGTTCTTC.

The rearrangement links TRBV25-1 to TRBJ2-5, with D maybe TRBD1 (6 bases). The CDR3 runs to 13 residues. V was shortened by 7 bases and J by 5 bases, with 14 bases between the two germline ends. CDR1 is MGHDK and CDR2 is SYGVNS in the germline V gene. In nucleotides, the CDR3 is TGTGCCAGCACCGACAGGATCTGGGAGACCCAGTACTTC. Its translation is CASTDRIWETQYF.

Here the CDR3 DNA reads TGCAGCGTCAGAGCGGACTTGGGCACAGATACGCAGTATTTT. It is translated as CSVRADLGTDTQYF. V and J are TRBV29-1 and TRBJ2-3; D is possibly TRBD2 (5 bases). There are 14 residues in the CDR3. Germline V gene sequence: CDR1 SQVTM, CDR2 ANQGSEA. The V end lost 6 bases, the J end lost 1 base, and 14 bases lay between the germline ends.

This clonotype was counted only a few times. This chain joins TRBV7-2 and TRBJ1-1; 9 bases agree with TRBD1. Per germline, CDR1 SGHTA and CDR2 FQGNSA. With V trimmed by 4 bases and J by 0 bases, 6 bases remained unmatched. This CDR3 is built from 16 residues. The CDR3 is CASSSGQGYLNTEAFF. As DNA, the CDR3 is TGTGCCAGCAGCTCGGGACAGGGATACTTGAACACTGAAGCTTTCTTT.